Listed here is a single T cell receptor (beta chain). What it recognizes is unknown. Data came from immunoSEQ multiplex PCR; TCRdb stores just in-frame clones and leaves some out. The repertoire consists of about 56,000 clones, with 80% to 90% occurring once and the leading ten covering about 14%. The data originate from a study of T cell responses to AZD1222 COVID-19 vaccine. The germline gives CDR1 KGHSH, CDR2 LQKENI. After removal of 3 bases from V and 4 bases from J, the junction contained 6 bases not matched to a gene. The CDR3 extends over 15 amino acids. Study findings and constraints: At baseline, seropositivity was found in only a handful of AZD1222 recipients. Donor demographics were predominantly white British with a female majority; clonal diversity may be underestimated. Repertoire samples came only from after the peak T cell response. Among vaccine-associated CD4 TCRs, coverage spanned spike, with dominance at 160-218 and 743-854.

This TCR derives from an adult in good health. Specimen: peripheral blood, collected on day 0 of AZD1222 vaccination. The chain combines TRBV18 with TRBJ2-5, with 9 bases fitting TRBD2. The CDR3 is CASSPGLAARETQYF. CDR3 DNA sequence: TGTGCCAGCTCACCGGGACTAGCCGCAAGAGAGACCCAGTACTTC. Complete variable domain (other parts from reference TRBV18 and TRBJ2-5): NAGVMQNPRHLVRRRGQEARLRCSPMKGHSHVYWYRQLPEEGLKFMVYLQKENIIDESGMPKERFSAEFPKEGPSILRIQQVVRGDSAAYFCASSPGLAARETQYFGPGTRLLVL.